These 30 T cell receptor beta chains came from one sample sequenced in a study of Graves' ophthalmopathy and Graves' hyperthyroidism. Investigators amplified TCR beta CDR3 regions from RNA transcripts. Investigators did first-round RT-PCR with HTBI primers, then second-round multiplex PCR. MiXCR, applied by TCRdb to the multiplex PCR reads, yields one record per CDR3 protein. The sample records just over 600,000 distinct CDR3 sequences, 20% to 25% being singletons. Source material: peripheral blood. The receptor set was obtained from a woman aged 18-35 years with stable Graves' hyperthyroidism. Some clones in this sample may be carry-over from other donors' samples.

In its sample, this clonotype was seen many times. The chain uses TRBV12-3 or TRBV12-4 and TRBJ1-5; D unresolved. The length of the CDR3 is 14 residues. V was trimmed by 5 bases and J by 7 bases, leaving 15 bases between them. Here the CDR3 reads CASSLEGYGQPQHF. The CDR3 DNA sequence: TGTGCCAGCAGTCTTGAGGGCTATGGACAGCCCCAGCATTTT.

The rearrangement joins TRBV28 to TRBJ2-7; TRBD1 matches 10 bases. Germline values: CDR1 MDHEN, CDR2 SYDVKM. The CDR3 spans 14 residues. The trim removed 7 bases at V and 0 bases at J, leaving 3 bases unmatched. CDR3 sequence reads: CASIGTGASYEQYF. The CDR3, as DNA: TGTGCCAGCATAGGGACAGGGGCCTCCTACGAGCAGTACTTC.

Ten or more counts support this clonotype. V gene TRBV15 combines with J gene TRBJ1-2; the match to TRBD1 covers 8 bases. This CDR3 is built from 15 residues. V dropped 0 bases and J dropped 8; count of bases not matched to a gene: 8. Germline V gene data show CDR1 as LNHNV and CDR2 as YYDKDF (reference sequence). CDR3 loop: CATSRDRTGPRGYTF. CDR3 bases: TGTGCCACCAGCAGAGATCGGACAGGGCCGAGAGGCTACACCTTC.

As to this clonotype: Likely a read error: the CDR3 ends without its conserved phenylalanine or tryptophan. The CDR3 reads CASRPTDRTANYGYTL. The CDR3 DNA reads as TGTGCCAGCAGACCGACTGACAGGACAGCTAACTATGGCTACACCCTC. The chain joins TRBV12-3 or TRBV12-4 to TRBJ1-2, with D maybe TRBD1 (6 bases). V lost 6 bases and J lost 0, with 17 bases in between. The CDR3 runs to 16 residues.

The chain joins TRBV20-1 to TRBJ2-5, with a weak D call TRBD2 (5 bases). This CDR3 spans 11 amino acids. Germline assignment: CDR1 DFQATT and CDR2 SNEGSKA (reference sequence). Trimming removed 5 bases from V and 4 bases from J, with 8 bases in between. The CDR3 DNA sequence: TGCAGTGCTTTGGCGGGAGAGACCCAGTACTTC. Translation gives CSALAGETQYF.

This clonotype was observed a handful of times. This chain connects TRBV12-3 or TRBV12-4 to TRBJ1-2; no definite D call. The V gene lost 3 bases and the J gene lost 2 bases, with 7 bases spanning the gap. This CDR3 contains 13 residues. The CDR3 sequence: CASSFTTNYGYTF. The CDR3 DNA sequence: TGTGCCAGCAGTTTTACGACAAACTATGGCTACACCTTC.

This clonotype was detected only a few times. The chain is built from TRBV4-2 and TRBJ2-7; D unclear. The germline V gene has CDR1 LGHNA and CDR2 YNFKEQ. Between the trimmed V and J ends, which lost 8 bases and 5 bases, there was a span of 19 bases. The CDR3 runs to 14 residues. CDR3 nucleotides: TGTGCCAGCCTGCCGTCGGAGCATGGGCACGAGCAGTACTTC. Amino acids: CASLPSEHGHEQYF.

This clonotype was recorded many times. The chain recombines TRBV28 with TRBJ1-2; TRBD1 agrees at 11 bases. Germline CDR1 reads MDHEN; CDR2 reads SYDVKM. This CDR3 has 13 amino acids. Trimming at V came to 6 bases and at J to 6 bases, leaving 3 bases not matched to a gene. Written as DNA, the CDR3 is TGTGCCAGCAGCACGGGACAGGGGGATGGCTACACCTTC. This translates into CASSTGQGDGYTF.

This rearrangement joins TRBV4-2 to TRBJ2-1; tentatively, D is TRBD2 (6 bases). This CDR3 contains 16 residues. V lost 1 base to trimming and J lost 0 bases, with 10 bases between them. The germline V gene encodes CDR1 LGHNA and CDR2 YNFKEQ. The CDR3: CASSQGDGSSYNEQFF. CDR3 nucleotides: TGTGCCAGCAGCCAAGGGGACGGGAGCTCCTACAATGAGCAGTTCTTC.

This clonotype was seen at least ten times. The chain is built from TRBV9 and TRBJ2-7; tentatively, D is TRBD1 (6 bases). Trimming stripped 0 bases from V and 6 bases from J, with 13 bases between. Looked up from germline, CDR1 is SGDLS and CDR2 is YYNGEE. This CDR3 has 14 amino acids. The CDR3 is CASSVEAGAGEQYF. The CDR3 DNA follows: TGTGCCAGCAGCGTAGAGGCAGGGGCGGGCGAGCAGTACTTC.

The table lists this clonotype with many counts. The rearrangement joins TRBV5-1 to TRBJ2-7; D may be TRBD2 (6 bases). The CDR3 spans 14 residues. Germline CDR1 SGHRS, CDR2 YFSETQ. Trimming left V 3 bases short and J 2 bases short, with 12 bases between. The CDR3 nucleotides read TGCGCCAGCAGCTCTACCGGGGGTGCCTACGAGCAGTACTTC. Protein: CASSSTGGAYEQYF.

This clonotype was observed at least ten times. The rearrangement joins TRBV5-1 to TRBJ1-1; the D is unclear. The germline gives CDR1 SGHRS, CDR2 YFSETQ. V was clipped by 5 bases and J by 7 bases, with 12 bases between them. The CDR3 sequence is 12 residues long. CDR3 sequence reads: CASRSLSGEAFF. CDR3 bases: TGCGCCAGCAGAAGCCTCTCCGGTGAAGCTTTCTTT. The full variable domain, rest sourced from reference TRBV5-1 and TRBJ1-1, is KAGVTQTPRYLIKTRGQQVTLSCSPISGHRSVSWYQQTPGQGLQFLFEYFSETQRNKGNFPGRFSGRQFSNSRSEMNVSTLELGDSALYLCASRSLSGEAFFGQGTRLTVV.

The chain is built from TRBV12-3 or TRBV12-4 and TRBJ1-6, with no clear D. The CDR3 is 13 amino acids. V was cut by 5 bases and J by 11 bases, with 13 bases left in between. The CDR3 sequence: CASSRTAPTPLHF. CDR3 nucleotides: TGTGCCAGCAGTCGGACTGCCCCAACACCCCTCCACTTT.

This clonotype showed up many times. V gene TRBV13 combines with J gene TRBJ2-7, with 8 bases aligning to TRBD1. V lost 8 bases to trimming and J lost 7 bases; unmatched junction nucleotides: 19. The CDR3 length is 16 residues. Germline CDR1 reads PRHDT; CDR2 reads FYEKMQ (reference sequence). CDR3 DNA: TGTGCCAGCCGCACACAAACGGGACAGGTGGTCGGAGAGCAGTACTTC. Protein: CASRTQTGQVVGEQYF.

The sample holds many counts of this clonotype. The genes are TRBV10-3 and TRBJ1-1, with 11 bases lining up with TRBD1. Per germline, CDR1 ENHRY and CDR2 SYGVKD. V lost 4 bases, J lost 3 bases, and 4 bases stayed unmatched. CDR3 size: 15 residues. The CDR3 protein is CAISGTGGQDTEAFF. Here the CDR3 DNA reads TGTGCCATCAGTGGGACAGGGGGCCAGGACACTGAAGCTTTCTTT.

Concerning this clonotype: The junction and the germline gene differ at one end; a read error may be behind it. The genes are TRBV3-1 and TRBJ1-1; D is ambiguous. Germline-derived CDR1 and CDR2 are LGHDT and YNNKEL (reference sequence). This CDR3 is 15 amino acids long. CDR3 DNA: TGTGCCAGCAGCCAGACTAATATACCAAACACTGATGCTTTCTTT. As protein: CASSQTNIPNTDAFF.

This clonotype was recorded many times. The rearrangement uses TRBV12-3 or TRBV12-4 and TRBJ1-5; a weak D match, TRBD1 (5 bases). The V end lost 5 bases, the J end lost 3 bases, and 14 bases lay between the germline ends. The CDR3 runs 15 residues. CDR3 sequence reads: CASSPGSAINQPQHF. The CDR3 nucleotides read TGTGCCAGCAGTCCAGGGTCGGCTATCAATCAGCCCCAGCATTTT.

This clonotype has a count of ten or more. V is TRBV6-2 or TRBV6-3 and J is TRBJ2-7; 13 bases agree with TRBD2. The CDR3 is made up of 19 amino acids. J lost 4 bases, V lost 6 bases, and 18 bases had no gene match. Germline-derived CDR1 and CDR2 are MNHEY and SVGEGT. The CDR3 reads CASSAIVGLAGTERYEQYF. The CDR3 coding sequence is TGTGCCAGCAGCGCCATCGTGGGACTAGCGGGGACCGAACGTTACGAGCAGTACTTC.

This clonotype came up many times. V usage is TRBV5-1 and J usage is TRBJ2-7; 11 bases fit TRBD2. This CDR3 has 15 residues. With 2 bases clipped from V and 3 bases from J, the junction kept 4 bases outside the gene matches. Germline lookup yields CDR1 SGHRS and CDR2 YFSETQ. Here the CDR3 DNA reads TGCGCCAGCAGCTTCGGGACTAGCGGAAGCTACGAGCAGTACTTC. Translation: CASSFGTSGSYEQYF. The whole variable domain, remainder taken from reference TRBV5-1 and TRBJ2-7, is KAGVTQTPRYLIKTRGQQVTLSCSPISGHRSVSWYQQTPGQGLQFLFEYFSETQRNKGNFPGRFSGRQFSNSRSEMNVSTLELGDSALYLCASSFGTSGSYEQYFGPGTRLTVT.

This clonotype was counted only a few times. The J gene is TRBJ2-5, the V gene TRBV28, with D tentatively TRBD2 (6 bases). The CDR3 contains 14 residues. The germline V gene has CDR1 MDHEN and CDR2 SYDVKM. Trimming stripped 7 bases from V and 0 bases from J, with 12 bases between. The CDR3 bases are TGTGCCAGCACCCCGGGGGACTACCAAGAGACCCAGTACTTC. Translation gives CASTPGDYQETQYF.

This clonotype appeared many times. The CDR3 DNA sequence: TGTGCCAGCAGAAAATTTGGAGGGACTGAGAACACTGAAGCTTTCTTT. It specifies CASRKFGGTENTEAFF. V and J are TRBV11-2 and TRBJ1-1, with D perhaps matching TRBD1 (5 bases). V was shortened by 6 bases and J by 1 base, with 18 bases between the two germline ends. The V gene's germline CDR1 is SGHAT and CDR2 FQNNGV. This CDR3 is built from 16 residues.

There are many counts of this clonotype. The chain links TRBV13 to TRBJ1-1; TRBD1 matches at 9 bases. The V segment lost 5 bases and the J segment 4 bases; nucleotides outside the gene matches: 8. Germline CDR1 and CDR2: PRHDT and FYEKMQ (reference sequence). The CDR3 consists of 15 residues. The CDR3 loop is CASSPSDRGFTEAFF. CDR3 coding DNA: TGTGCCAGCAGCCCGAGCGACAGGGGGTTCACTGAAGCTTTCTTT.

This clonotype was recorded a few times. J is TRBJ1-6 and V is TRBV5-1, with no clear D. The V gene's germline CDR1 is SGHRS and CDR2 YFSETQ. The CDR3 is 18 residues long. The V end lost 4 bases, the J end lost 0 bases, and 17 bases lay between the germline ends. This CDR3 is CASSPEGASSSYNSPLHF. Written as DNA, the CDR3 is TGCGCCAGCAGCCCCGAGGGAGCATCAAGCTCCTATAATTCACCCCTCCACTTT.

This clonotype was counted at least ten times. The chain employs TRBV12-5 and TRBJ2-2, with 8 bases matching TRBD2. Germline CDR1 LGHNT, CDR2 FRNRAP. The CDR3 is made up of 16 amino acids. J was trimmed by 4 bases and V by 0 bases; bases with no gene match: 4. Here the CDR3 reads CASGLVSGGVTGELFF. Written as DNA, the CDR3 is TGTGCTAGTGGTTTGGTGTCGGGAGGGGTCACCGGGGAGCTGTTTTTT.

This clonotype was observed a handful of times. The CDR3 sequence: CASSYSVVYEQYF. In nucleotides, the CDR3 is TGTGCCAGCAGTTATTCGGTAGTCTACGAGCAGTACTTC. The rearrangement links TRBV6-2 or TRBV6-3 to TRBJ2-7, with D hard to call. V gave up 3 bases and J gave up 3 bases, with 9 bases separating them. The length of the CDR3 is 13 residues. Germline-derived CDR1 and CDR2 are MNHEY and SVGEGT.

The chain uses TRBV6-2 or TRBV6-3 and TRBJ2-2; D is unclear. CDR3 length: 14 residues. V was cut by 7 bases and J by 5 bases, with 14 bases left in between. Germline CDR1 is MNHEY and CDR2 is SVGEGT. For the CDR3, the DNA is TGTGCCAGCAACGGACGGATCCTAACCGGGGAGCTGTTTTTT. Residues: CASNGRILTGELFF.

As to this clonotype: This could be a read error, since a much larger clone is one nucleotide away. The chain is built from TRBV12-3 or TRBV12-4 and TRBJ2-7, with 9 bases matching TRBD1. The CDR3 is made up of 16 amino acids. The CDR3: CASRSSLGTGRHEQCF. DNA of the CDR3: TGTGCCAGCAGGTCATCCCTCGGGACAGGGCGGCACGAGCAGTGCTTC.

The chain is built from TRBV12-3 or TRBV12-4 and TRBJ2-5; D perhaps matches TRBD1 (6 bases). CDR3 length equals 15 residues. Between the trimmed V and J ends, which lost 5 bases and 4 bases, there was a span of 17 bases. CDR3 sequence (DNA): TGTGCCAGCAGTGCACCGGGACATGGGATAGAGACCCAGTACTTC. As protein: CASSAPGHGIETQYF.

Ten or more counts support this clonotype. The gene calls are TRBV15 and TRBJ1-5; 10 bases align to TRBD1. Per germline, CDR1 LNHNV and CDR2 YYDKDF (reference sequence). Trimming took 2 bases from V and 5 from J; bases not matched to a gene: 15. This CDR3 is 19 amino acids long. The CDR3 protein is CATSRPQSSGTGDDQPQHF. DNA for the CDR3: TGTGCCACCAGCAGACCTCAAAGCTCCGGGACAGGGGACGATCAGCCCCAGCATTTT.

The table lists this clonotype with many counts. The genes are TRBV6-1 and TRBJ1-1, with D possibly TRBD1 on 5 matching bases. There are 14 residues in the CDR3. Trimming removed 5 bases from V and 1 base from J, with 11 bases in between. The germline CDR1 and CDR2 sequences are MNHNS and SASEGT. CDR3 amino acids: CASSTAGPNTEAFF. CDR3 bases: TGTGCCAGCAGTACCGCGGGGCCGAACACTGAAGCTTTCTTT.